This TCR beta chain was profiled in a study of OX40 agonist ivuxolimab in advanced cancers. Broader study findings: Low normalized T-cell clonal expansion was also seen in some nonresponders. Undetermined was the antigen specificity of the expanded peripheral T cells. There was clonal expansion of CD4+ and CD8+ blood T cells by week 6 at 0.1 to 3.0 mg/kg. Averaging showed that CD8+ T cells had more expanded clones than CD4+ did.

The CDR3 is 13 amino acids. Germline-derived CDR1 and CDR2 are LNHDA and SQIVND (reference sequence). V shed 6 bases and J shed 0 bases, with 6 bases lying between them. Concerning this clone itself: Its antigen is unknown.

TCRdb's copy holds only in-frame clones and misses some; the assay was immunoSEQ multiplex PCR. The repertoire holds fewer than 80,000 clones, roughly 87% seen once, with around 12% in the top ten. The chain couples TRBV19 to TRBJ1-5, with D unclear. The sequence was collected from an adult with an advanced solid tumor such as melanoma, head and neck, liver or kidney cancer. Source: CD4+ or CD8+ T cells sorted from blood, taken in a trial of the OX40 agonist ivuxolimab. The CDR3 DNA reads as TGTGCCAGTAGGGGCTATAGCAATCAGCCCCAGCATTTT. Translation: CASRGYSNQPQHF.